This passage covers 12 T cell receptor beta chains from one sample sequenced in a study of early stage breast cancer tumors. Here immunoSEQ multiplex PCR was the method, and the copy in TCRdb shows in-frame clones only, minus some. The data hold 6,000 to 10,000 clones, with approximately 60% observed a single time. Material for sequencing was breast tumor tissue. These receptors all come from a person between 70 and 80 years old with breast cancer.

This clone was picked up a small number of times. This sequence joins TRBV5-1 and TRBJ2-2, with TRBD2 matching over 8 bases. V dropped 0 bases and J dropped 5; count of bases not matched to a gene: 6. The CDR3 covers 16 residues. Germline CDR1 and CDR2: SGHRS and YFSETQ. This chain's CDR3 is CASSLASGGLTGELFF. CDR3 nucleotides: TGCGCCAGCAGCTTGGCAAGCGGGGGCCTAACCGGGGAGCTGTTTTTT.

V and J are TRBV28 and TRBJ1-4, with D possibly matching TRBD1 (5 bases). Germline V gene data show CDR1 as MDHEN and CDR2 as SYDVKM. V lost 7 bases, J lost 4 bases, and 19 bases lay in between. The CDR3 runs 16 residues. CDR3 DNA sequence: TGTGCCAGCATTACCGGGGGGTCGGGGATTAATGAAAAACTGTTTTTT. This sequence encodes CASITGGSGINEKLFF.

The chain links TRBV30 to TRBJ2-3; 11 bases agree with TRBD2. There are 16 residues in the CDR3. Per the germline V gene, CDR1 is GTSNPN and CDR2 is SVGIG (reference sequence). J gave up 3 bases and V 5 bases, and 10 bases lay outside the gene matches. The CDR3 sequence is CAWSKLAGGPTDTQYF. CDR3 nucleotide sequence: TGTGCCTGGTCAAAGTTAGCGGGGGGGCCGACAGATACGCAGTATTTT.

The sample holds one count of this clone. The chain combines TRBV9 with TRBJ2-7, with 7 bases aligning to TRBD1. Losses at the gene ends were 2 bases for V and 4 bases for J; bases not matched to a gene: 9. The V gene's germline CDR1 is SGDLS and CDR2 YYNGEE. The CDR3 sequence is 15 residues long. CDR3 protein: CASSVRSGQSYEQYF. CDR3 sequence (DNA): TGTGCCAGCAGCGTTCGTTCGGGACAGAGTTACGAGCAGTACTTC.

The chain has TRBV1 and TRBJ2-3; TRBD2, the D gene given by the table, was not confirmed from the DNA. TRBV1 corresponds to a pseudogene. The CDR3 covers 17 residues. The CDR3 sequence: CTSSQSGLAGFTDTQYF. The CDR3 DNA sequence: TGCACCAGCAGCCAATCGGGACTAGCGGGCTTCACAGATACGCAGTATTTT.

This chain connects TRBV28 to TRBJ2-2; 9 nucleotides match TRBD2. This CDR3 contains 20 residues. Germline assignment: CDR1 MDHEN and CDR2 SYDVKM. The V and J ends lost 2 bases and 0 bases, in that order; junction bases with no gene match: 13. The CDR3 spells CASSLPSGVSYAANTGELFF. The CDR3 bases are TGTGCCAGCAGTTTACCTAGCGGGGTTTCTTACGCCGCGAACACCGGGGAGCTGTTTTTT.

The chain combines TRBV6-1 with TRBJ2-1; the match to TRBD1 covers 7 bases. Losses at the gene ends were 2 bases for V and 16 bases for J; bases not matched to a gene: 14. CDR1 is MNHNS, CDR2 SASEGT, per germline. The length of the CDR3 is 14 residues. CDR3 in amino acids: CASSETQDRVEAFF. Here the CDR3 DNA reads TGTGCCAGCAGTGAAACCCAAGACAGGGTCGAAGCATTCTTC.

The chain couples TRBV4-1 to TRBJ2-3, with D uncertain. Germline V gene lookup returns CDR1 MGHRA and CDR2 YSYEKL. Trimming removed 4 bases at V and 0 bases at J, with 8 bases between. There are 14 residues in the CDR3. The CDR3 bases are TGCGCCAGCAGCCCCGACGGGAGCACAGATACGCAGTATTTT. This gives the protein CASSPDGSTDTQYF.

The genes are TRBV9 and TRBJ1-2, with 9 positions matching TRBD1. CDR3 length equals 16 residues. Trimming removed 4 bases from V and 6 bases from J; junction bases left unmatched: 13. Germline lookup yields CDR1 SGDLS and CDR2 YYNGEE. In DNA, the CDR3 is TGTGCCAGCAGCTCCTGGACAGGGGCCACCACCGATGGCTACACCTTC. This translates into CASSSWTGATTDGYTF.

The gene calls are TRBV4-1 and TRBJ1-1; 8 bases fit TRBD1. The CDR3 extends over 16 amino acids. V shed 3 bases, J shed 0 bases, and the junction held 6 bases outside the gene matches. Germline V gives CDR1 MGHRA, CDR2 YSYEKL. CDR3 residues: CASSHRKGQVNTEAFF. The CDR3 DNA reads TGCGCCAGCAGCCACCGAAAGGGACAGGTGAACACTGAAGCTTTCTTT.

This clone was seen only once. This chain connects TRBV11-2 to TRBJ2-5; tentative D call: TRBD1 (5 bases). CDR3 size: 13 residues. Germline CDR1 SGHAT, CDR2 FQNNGV. The V end was cut by 5 bases, the J end by 1 base, with 8 bases between. Here the CDR3 DNA reads TGTGCCAGCAGCGTTGGGGCCCAAGAGACCCAGTACTTC. Its protein product is CASSVGAQETQYF.

The chain joins TRBV5-1 to TRBJ2-5; a weak D match, TRBD2 (5 bases). The CDR3 spans 13 residues. V was shortened by 0 bases and J by 5 bases, with 8 bases between the two germline ends. The germline CDR1 and CDR2 sequences are SGHRS and YFSETQ. CDR3 sequence reads: CASSLGRGETQYF. The CDR3 DNA reads as TGCGCCAGCAGCTTGGGCCGAGGGGAGACCCAGTACTTC.